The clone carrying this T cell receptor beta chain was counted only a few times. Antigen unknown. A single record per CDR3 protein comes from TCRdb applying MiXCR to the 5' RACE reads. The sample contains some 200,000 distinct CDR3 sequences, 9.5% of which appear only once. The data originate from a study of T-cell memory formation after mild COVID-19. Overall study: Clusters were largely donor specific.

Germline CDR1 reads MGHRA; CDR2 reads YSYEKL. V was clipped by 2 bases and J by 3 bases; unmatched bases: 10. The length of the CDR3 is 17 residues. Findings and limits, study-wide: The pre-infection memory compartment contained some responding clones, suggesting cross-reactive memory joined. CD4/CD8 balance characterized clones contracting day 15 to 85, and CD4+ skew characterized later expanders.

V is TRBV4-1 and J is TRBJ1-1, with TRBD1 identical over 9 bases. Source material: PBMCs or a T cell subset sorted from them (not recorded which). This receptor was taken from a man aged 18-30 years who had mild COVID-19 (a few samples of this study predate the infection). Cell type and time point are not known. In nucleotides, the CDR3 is TGCGCCAGCAGCCAAAACCGGGACAGGGTAGGGTACACTGAAGCTTTCTTT. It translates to CASSQNRDRVGYTEAFF.